A selection of T cell receptor beta chains follows, all from one sample in a study of cytomegalovirus exposure and HLA in healthy donors. This table comes from immunoSEQ multiplex PCR, and its TCRdb copy is limited to in-frame clones, with some not included. The repertoire holds about 61,000 clones, around 75% seen once, with roughly 51% in the top ten. Material for sequencing was PBMCs. The receptor source for this set is a man aged 45-65 years in good health and CMV-seropositive. Both conserved end residues are part of each CDR3. The order of the fields is J gene, clone size, D gene, V gene, CDR3 DNA, CDR3 protein. A D gene is named only where the DNA matches it firmly. Clone size appears in some rows only: once, few, many, or a class for an expanded clone.

J gene: TRBJ1-2; clone size: -; D gene: TRBD1; V gene: TRBV5-4; CDR3 DNA: TGTGCCAGCAGCCAGGGACAGAGCTATGGCTACACCTTC; CDR3 protein: CASSQGQSYGYTF
J gene: TRBJ2-7; clone size: once; D gene: TRBD1; V gene: TRBV28; CDR3 DNA: TGTGCCAGCATCCTCAAGGGGGCGAGCTACGAGCAGTACTTC; CDR3 protein: CASILKGASYEQYF
J gene: TRBJ2-1; clone size: few; D gene: -; V gene: TRBV4-3; CDR3 DNA: TGCGCCAGCAGCCAAGATCTGATCGTACTCATATCCAATGAGCAGTTCTTC; CDR3 protein: CASSQDLIVLISNEQFF
J gene: TRBJ1-5; clone size: -; D gene: -; V gene: TRBV19; CDR3 DNA: TGTGCCAGTAGTACCTACCGAGGGCAGCCCCAGCATTTT; CDR3 protein: CASSTYRGQPQHF
J gene: TRBJ2-7; clone size: -; D gene: TRBD1; V gene: TRBV7-3; CDR3 DNA: TGTGCCAGCAGCCCCGACAGGGGTAGTTACGAGCAGTACTTC; CDR3 protein: CASSPDRGSYEQYF
J gene: TRBJ1-1; clone size: -; D gene: -; V gene: TRBV28; CDR3 DNA: TGTGCCAGCAGCCCCTTCCCAGGGTACACTGAAGCTTTCTTT; CDR3 protein: CASSPFPGYTEAFF
J gene: TRBJ2-7; clone size: -; D gene: -; V gene: TRBV5-6; CDR3 DNA: TGTGCCAGCAGCTCAATTAGCTACGAGCAGTACTTC; CDR3 protein: CASSSISYEQYF
J gene: TRBJ1-5; clone size: -; D gene: -; V gene: TRBV28; CDR3 DNA: TGTGCCAGCAGTTCCCGGGGAATGGGGAATCAGCCCCAGCATTTT; CDR3 protein: CASSSRGMGNQPQHF
J gene: TRBJ1-1; clone size: -; D gene: -; V gene: TRBV7-9; CDR3 DNA: TGTGCCAGCAGCTTAGGTGCGGTTATCAACACTGAAGCTTTCTTT; CDR3 protein: CASSLGAVINTEAFF
J gene: TRBJ2-7; clone size: -; D gene: TRBD2; V gene: TRBV29-1; CDR3 DNA: TGCAGCGTTTATAGCGGGGGACCTAACGAGCAGTACTTC; CDR3 protein: CSVYSGGPNEQYF
J gene: TRBJ1-6; clone size: -; D gene: TRBD1; V gene: TRBV7-9; CDR3 DNA: TGTGCCAGCAGCTACGGAGGGACAGTCAGTTCACCCCTCCACTTT; CDR3 protein: CASSYGGTVSSPLHF
J gene: TRBJ1-5; clone size: few; D gene: -; V gene: TRBV7-9; CDR3 DNA: TGTGCGAGAAGCTCAGGGAATAAGCCCCAGCATTTT; CDR3 protein: CARSSGNKPQHF
J gene: TRBJ1-1; clone size: -; D gene: TRBD1; V gene: TRBV30; CDR3 DNA: TGTGCCTGGTTACAGGGGAAGGCGAACACTGAAGCTTTCTTT; CDR3 protein: CAWLQGKANTEAFF
J gene: TRBJ2-3; clone size: -; D gene: -; V gene: TRBV29-1; CDR3 DNA: TGCAGCGCCGAGGGGGACAGCACAGATACGCAGTATTTT; CDR3 protein: CSAEGDSTDTQYF
J gene: TRBJ2-6; clone size: medium-sized; D gene: -; V gene: TRBV6-1; CDR3 DNA: TGTGCCAGCAGTGAAACGGGGACTGGGGCCAACGTCCTGACTTTC; CDR3 protein: CASSETGTGANVLTF
J gene: TRBJ2-5; clone size: -; D gene: TRBD1; V gene: TRBV28; CDR3 DNA: TGTGCCAGCAGCCTAAAGACGCAGGGGGCCTTTCGAGAGACCCAGTACTTC; CDR3 protein: CASSLKTQGAFRETQYF
J gene: TRBJ1-2; clone size: -; D gene: TRBD1; V gene: TRBV9; CDR3 DNA: TGTGCCAGCAGCGTAGAGACAGGGGTTTATGGCTACACCTTC; CDR3 protein: CASSVETGVYGYTF
J gene: TRBJ2-7; clone size: -; D gene: -; V gene: TRBV21-1; CDR3 DNA: TGTGCCAGCAGCAAAGTTTCCGGACAGAGCTCCTACGAGCAGTACTTC; CDR3 protein: CASSKVSGQSSYEQYF
J gene: TRBJ2-6; clone size: -; D gene: -; V gene: TRBV30; CDR3 DNA: TGTGCCTGGAACACTTACAGCTCTGGGGCCAACGTCCTGACTTTC; CDR3 protein: CAWNTYSSGANVLTF
J gene: TRBJ2-1; clone size: -; D gene: TRBD2; V gene: TRBV6-5; CDR3 DNA: TGTGCCAGCAGACGTAGCGGGACATACAATGAGCAGTTCTTC; CDR3 protein: CASRRSGTYNEQFF
J gene: TRBJ2-7; clone size: -; D gene: TRBD2; V gene: TRBV9; CDR3 DNA: TGTGCCAGCAGTGGGCTAGCGGGAGGGTCCTATGGGGAGCAGTACTTC; CDR3 protein: CASSGLAGGSYGEQYF
J gene: TRBJ1-1; clone size: once; D gene: -; V gene: TRBV6-1; CDR3 DNA: TGTGCCAGCAGTTACCAGTCTGAAGCTTTCTTT; CDR3 protein: CASSYQSEAFF
J gene: TRBJ2-1; clone size: -; D gene: -; V gene: TRBV10-3; CDR3 DNA: TGTGCCATCAGTGAGTCGGCAGGTGATGAGCAGTTCTTC; CDR3 protein: CAISESAGDEQFF
J gene: TRBJ2-1; clone size: -; D gene: -; V gene: TRBV2; CDR3 DNA: TGTGCCAGCAGCCCCGGGGTGTACAATGAGCAGTTCTTC; CDR3 protein: CASSPGVYNEQFF
J gene: TRBJ2-3; clone size: -; D gene: -; V gene: TRBV27; CDR3 DNA: TGTGCCAGCAGACTACTAGCCAGCACAGATACGCAGTATTTT; CDR3 protein: CASRLLASTDTQYF
J gene: TRBJ1-4; clone size: -; D gene: -; V gene: TRBV2; CDR3 DNA: TGTGCCAGCAGCCAAAGGAGGGAGACTAATGAAAAACTGTTTTTT; CDR3 protein: CASSQRRETNEKLFF
J gene: TRBJ1-2; clone size: -; D gene: -; V gene: TRBV2; CDR3 DNA: TGTGCCAGCAGTGCCGCGGGGTCGGGAGGCTACACCTTC; CDR3 protein: CASSAAGSGGYTF
J gene: TRBJ2-7; clone size: few; D gene: TRBD1; V gene: TRBV4-3; CDR3 DNA: TGCGCCAGCAGCGTCACCGGGACAGGGATTACCGAGCAGTACTTC; CDR3 protein: CASSVTGTGITEQYF
J gene: TRBJ2-2; clone size: few; D gene: TRBD1; V gene: TRBV5-5; CDR3 DNA: TGTGCCAGCAGCTGGGACAGGGGGCTCGGGGAGCTGTTTTTT; CDR3 protein: CASSWDRGLGELFF
J gene: TRBJ2-3; clone size: -; D gene: TRBD1; V gene: TRBV29-1; CDR3 DNA: TGCAGCGTCCTGGGGGGACAGGGCCTTCAACTTAGCACAGATACGCAGTATTTT; CDR3 protein: CSVLGGQGLQLSTDTQYF
J gene: TRBJ2-5; clone size: -; D gene: TRBD2; V gene: TRBV7-2; CDR3 DNA: TGTGCCAGCAGACTGACTAGCCTGGAGACCCAGTACTTC; CDR3 protein: CASRLTSLETQYF
J gene: TRBJ2-1; clone size: few; D gene: -; V gene: TRBV18; CDR3 DNA: TGTGCCAGCTCACCAAGAATTCAGGCAAATGAGCAGTTCTTC; CDR3 protein: CASSPRIQANEQFF
J gene: TRBJ2-4; clone size: -; D gene: TRBD1; V gene: TRBV6-5; CDR3 DNA: TGTGCCAGCAGTGGACGACAGGGATGGAACATTCAGTACTTC; CDR3 protein: CASSGRQGWNIQYF
J gene: TRBJ2-7; clone size: -; D gene: -; V gene: TRBV30; CDR3 DNA: TGTGCCTGGAGTGGCCCTTCGAGGGTACCCTACTTC; CDR3 protein: CAWSGPSRVPYF
J gene: TRBJ1-2; clone size: -; D gene: -; V gene: TRBV5-6; CDR3 DNA: TGTGCCAGCAGCTTGATGGGGGGGGGAAACTATGGCTACACCTTC; CDR3 protein: CASSLMGGGNYGYTF
J gene: TRBJ2-3; clone size: -; D gene: TRBD2; V gene: TRBV7-9; CDR3 DNA: TGTTCCAGCAGCTTCCTAGTCGGGGGGGGCCTTCCCACAGATACGCAGTATTTT; CDR3 protein: CSSSFLVGGGLPTDTQYF